This T cell receptor beta chain was observed in a study of cytomegalovirus exposure and HLA in healthy donors. V dropped 7 bases and J dropped 5; count of bases not matched to a gene: 6. The CDR3 is made up of 13 amino acids. Germline-derived CDR1 and CDR2 are SQVTM and ANQGSEA. Turning to this clone: Antigen unknown.

The PCR was carried out with 60 Vbeta primers and 13 Jbeta primers. Per the original methods: A later analysis tallied about 80 million unique TCR beta chains, some 12 million of them shared. TCRdb keeps only in-frame clones here, not all; method: immunoSEQ multiplex PCR. The D gene and trimming were derived from the DNA, and the V and J assignments and clone size from that table. The repertoire holds 100,000 to 150,000 clones, with less than 80% as singletons. Study-level points and caveats: Sequencing depth roughly uniform across donors was assumed in presence/absence analyses.

The V and J genes are TRBV29-1 and TRBJ1-2; 11 bases match TRBD1. The sample comprised PBMCs. This receptor was obtained from a woman aged 50 to 65 in good health and CMV-seronegative. This CDR3 is CSAPGQGEYGYTF. The CDR3 region has the DNA TGCAGCGCACCGGGACAGGGGGAATATGGCTACACCTTC.